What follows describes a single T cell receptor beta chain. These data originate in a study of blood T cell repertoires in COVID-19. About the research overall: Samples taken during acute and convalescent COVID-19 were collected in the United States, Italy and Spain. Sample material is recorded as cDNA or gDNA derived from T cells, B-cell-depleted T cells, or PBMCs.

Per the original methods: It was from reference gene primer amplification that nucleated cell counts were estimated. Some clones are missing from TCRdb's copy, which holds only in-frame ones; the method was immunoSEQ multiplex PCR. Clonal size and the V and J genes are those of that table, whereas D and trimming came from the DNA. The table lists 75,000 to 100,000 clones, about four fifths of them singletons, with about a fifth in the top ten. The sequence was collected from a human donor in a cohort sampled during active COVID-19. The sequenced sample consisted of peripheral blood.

The CDR3 here is CASRTAGQGARGYTF. The CDR3 DNA is TGTGCCAGCAGGACCGCGGGACAGGGGGCACGAGGCTACACCTTC. This sequence joins TRBV3-1 (or the pseudogene TRBV3-2) and TRBJ1-2; 12 positions match TRBD1. Germline lookup yields CDR1 LGHDT and CDR2 YNNKEL (reference sequence). The CDR3 covers 15 residues. Trimming removed 6 bases from V and 8 bases from J; junction bases left unmatched: 10.